These 29 T cell receptor beta chains were all obtained from the same sample, sequenced in a study of blood T cells in healthy people across ages. PCR was performed a second time for roughly 7 to 11 cycles using a sample-barcoded 5' primer and a J-beta primer mix. A single record per CDR3 protein comes from TCRdb applying MiXCR to the 5' RACE reads. The sample yields around 900,000 distinct CDR3 sequences, roughly half seen once. The sample was blood. These receptors were taken from a woman aged 55-75 years in good health.

The rearrangement joins TRBV7-9 to TRBJ2-1; no definite D call. The CDR3 is made up of 13 amino acids. The V gene's germline CDR1 is SEHNR and CDR2 FQNEAQ (reference sequence). V shed 2 bases and J shed 8 bases, with 10 bases lying between them. CDR3 nucleotide sequence: TGTGCCAGCAGCTTATCGATAATCGATGAGCAGTTCTTC. Translating it yields CASSLSIIDEQFF.

This sequence joins TRBV15 and TRBJ2-4; D may be TRBD1 (5 bases). Trimming took 1 base from V and 9 from J, leaving 13 bases between them. Germline-derived CDR1 and CDR2 are LNHNV and YYDKDF (reference sequence). The CDR3 has 14 residues. CDR3 region: CATSRAGSSGIQYF. The CDR3 bases are TGTGCCACCAGCAGAGCAGGGTCCTCCGGCATTCAGTACTTC.

The V and J genes are TRBV28 and TRBJ1-2; D possibly corresponds to TRBD1 (5 bases). The CDR3 is made up of 13 amino acids. V gave up 6 bases and J gave up 7 bases, with 15 bases separating them. The germline V gene has CDR1 MDHEN and CDR2 SYDVKM. The CDR3 sequence is CASRLGGSRGYTF. The CDR3 DNA sequence: TGTGCCAGCAGGTTGGGGGGGTCTCGTGGCTACACCTTC.

With regard to this clonotype: A read error may account for a junction end that differs from germline. The chain couples TRBV11-2 to TRBJ1-2; 9 nucleotides align to TRBD1. This CDR3 spans 14 amino acids. Germline V gene lookup returns CDR1 SGHAT and CDR2 FQNNGV. The CDR3 sequence: CASSVSGQGSGYTF. The CDR3 nucleotides read TGCGCCAGCAGCGTATCGGGACAGGGCTCTGGCTACACCTTC.

J is TRBJ2-7 and V is TRBV20-1, with D perhaps TRBD2 (6 bases). V lost 0 bases and J 3 bases, leaving 12 bases between the germline ends. The CDR3 is 14 residues long. Germline assignment: CDR1 DFQATT and CDR2 SNEGSKA (reference sequence). CDR3 coding DNA: TGCAGTGCTAGAGACGCGCGGCGGGGCTACGAGCAGTACTTC. Protein product: CSARDARRGYEQYF.

This clonotype was detected a few times. The rearrangement links TRBV29-1 to TRBJ2-5; 10 nucleotides align to TRBD1. Germline values: CDR1 SQVTM, CDR2 ANQGSEA. CDR3 length equals 13 residues. V gave up 6 bases and J gave up 5 bases; unmatched junction bases: 6. For the CDR3, the DNA is TGCAGCGTCGTGACAGGGGGCATCGAGACCCAGTACTTC. The encoded protein is CSVVTGGIETQYF.

The chain employs TRBV7-3 and TRBJ2-3; D ambiguous. Germline CDR1 reads SGHTA; CDR2 reads FQGTGA. Trimming took off 0 bases at V and 1 base at J, with 11 bases between the two ends. The CDR3 has 16 residues. For the CDR3, the DNA is TGTGCCAGCAGCTTAACGGGCGGAGTAGGCACAGATACGCAGTATTTT. Translating it yields CASSLTGGVGTDTQYF. Variable domain in full (rest from reference TRBV7-3 and TRBJ2-3): GAGVSQTPSNKVTEKGKYVELRCDPISGHTALYWYRQSLGQGPEFLIYFQGTGAADDSGLPNDRFFAVRPEGSVSTLKIQRTERGDSAVYLCASSLTGGVGTDTQYFGPGTRLTVL.

J is TRBJ2-5 and V is TRBV3-1; a weak D match, TRBD2 (5 bases). V was shortened by 0 bases and J by 11 bases, with 25 bases between the two germline ends. The CDR3 spans 17 residues. Germline CDR1 is LGHDT and CDR2 is YNNKEL (reference sequence). The CDR3 loop is CASSQDRGSSPSQEQYF. The CDR3 DNA is TGTGCCAGCAGCCAAGATCGAGGGTCTAGCCCCAGTCAAGAGCAGTACTTC.

This clonotype appeared a few times. At one of its ends the junction is not consistent with the germline gene, which may arise from a read error. The chain combines TRBV27 with TRBJ2-5; D is unclear. Germline CDR1 is MNHEY and CDR2 is SMNVEV (reference sequence). CDR3 length equals 11 residues. In DNA form, the CDR3 reads TGTGTCAGCAGTTTCGGTGAGACCCAGTACTTC. Translation: CVSSFGETQYF.

The DNA for the CDR3 is TGTGCCAGCAGCCCGGCAGGGGGCAATGGCTACACCTTC. This translates into CASSPAGGNGYTF. The rearrangement joins TRBV6-5 to TRBJ1-2, with 8 bases lining up with TRBD1. The CDR3 loop spans 13 amino acids. The germline V gene has CDR1 MNHEY and CDR2 SVGAGI. The V segment lost 6 bases and the J segment 6 bases; nucleotides outside the gene matches: 6.

This rearrangement joins TRBV6-5 to TRBJ2-3; 8 bases are shared with TRBD2. V lost 2 bases, J lost 8 bases, and 12 bases stayed unmatched. The CDR3 totals 16 residues. CDR1 is MNHEY, CDR2 SVGAGI, per germline. The CDR3 bases are TGTGCCAGCAGTTACCACCCGGGACTAGTGTCTTTTACGCAGTATTTT. As protein: CASSYHPGLVSFTQYF.

The rearrangement links TRBV20-1 to TRBJ2-1; unclear D gene. Germline V gives CDR1 DFQATT, CDR2 SNEGSKA (reference sequence). Trimming cost V 1 base and J 2 bases, with 15 bases left between them. The CDR3 sequence is 16 residues long. DNA for the CDR3: TGCAGTGCTAGAGGGGAACTGCAGGATCCCTACAATGAGCAGTTCTTC. Its protein product is CSARGELQDPYNEQFF.

This clonotype appeared a few times. Here the CDR3 DNA reads TGTGCCAGCTCACCCGGGACAGGGGGCCGTGTTTCACCCCTCCACTTT. Amino acids: CASSPGTGGRVSPLHF. The chain links TRBV18 to TRBJ1-6, with TRBD1 matching 12 bases. Germline values: CDR1 KGHSH, CDR2 LQKENI. Germline trimming cut 3 bases from V and 9 bases from J; bases unmatched to any gene: 6. The CDR3 is made up of 16 amino acids.

The CDR3 loop reads CASAPGDTYEQYF. The DNA for the CDR3 is TGCGCCAGCGCGCCCGGGGACACCTACGAGCAGTACTTC. The chain recombines TRBV5-1 with TRBJ2-7; D is possibly TRBD1 (6 bases). V was shortened by 7 bases and J by 2 bases, with 13 bases between the two germline ends. This CDR3 is built from 13 residues. Germline CDR1 reads SGHRS; CDR2 reads YFSETQ.

The chain is built from TRBV13 and TRBJ2-2; D is undetermined. The CDR3 is 17 residues long. The V end lost 0 bases, the J end lost 3 bases, and 14 bases lay between the germline ends. From germline, CDR1 is PRHDT and CDR2 FYEKMQ (reference sequence). CDR3: CASSLGLGALDTGELFF. CDR3 nucleotide sequence: TGTGCCAGCAGCTTAGGCCTCGGCGCCTTGGACACCGGGGAGCTGTTTTTT.

The V gene is TRBV7-9, the J gene TRBJ2-5, with TRBD1 matching over 8 bases. V was pared by 7 bases and J by 11 bases, with 24 bases of the junction left unmatched. Germline CDR1 and CDR2: SEHNR and FQNEAQ (reference sequence). The CDR3 is 17 amino acids. The CDR3 protein is CASNLWVSGQGRNEQYF. CDR3 DNA sequence: TGTGCCAGCAACCTTTGGGTCTCCGGACAGGGTAGAAATGAGCAGTACTTC.

A few counts support this clonotype. This chain uses TRBV12-5 with TRBJ1-1, with TRBD1 matching over 7 bases. This CDR3 comprises 12 residues. Trimming cost V 7 bases and J 11 bases; bases outside gene matches: 10. Germline assignment: CDR1 LGHNT and CDR2 FRNRAP. The CDR3 protein is CASAPEGAKAFF. CDR3 coding DNA: TGTGCTAGTGCCCCTGAGGGGGCGAAGGCTTTCTTT.

The rearrangement links TRBV4-1 to TRBJ2-3, with D unresolved. V was shortened by 1 base and J by 3 bases, with 14 bases between the two germline ends. CDR3 length equals 16 residues. Germline CDR1 is MGHRA and CDR2 is YSYEKL. The chain's CDR3 is CASSQGVLSLTDTQYF. Written as DNA, the CDR3 is TGCGCCAGCAGCCAAGGTGTGCTTTCTCTGACAGATACGCAGTATTTT.

This clonotype was found a few times. V and J are TRBV27 and TRBJ2-7; 10 nucleotides match TRBD2. Germline CDR1 MNHEY, CDR2 SMNVEV (reference sequence). The V segment lost 5 bases and the J segment 4 bases; nucleotides outside the gene matches: 8. This CDR3 is 15 amino acids long. In DNA, the CDR3 is TGTGCCAGCAGTCTGGGGACTAGCGTAGTTTACGAGCAGTACTTC. It yields the protein CASSLGTSVVYEQYF.

The J gene is TRBJ2-5, the V gene TRBV7-2; D not resolved. CDR3 length: 13 residues. Germline assignment: CDR1 SGHTA and CDR2 FQGNSA. V dropped 4 bases and J dropped 3 bases, with 9 bases sitting between them. In DNA form, the CDR3 reads TGTGCCAGCAGCTCCCTAGTTGAAGAGACCCAGTACTTC. It yields the protein CASSSLVEETQYF.

As concerns this clonotype: One junction end does not reproduce the germline sequence, and a read error may be involved. The chain couples TRBV11-2 to TRBJ2-4, with D unclear. Germline assignment: CDR1 SGHAT and CDR2 FQNNGV. CDR3 length: 15 residues. The CDR3 bases are TGTGTCAGCAGCTTTGGTCCACTGGCCAAAAACATTCAGTACTTC. Residues: CVSSFGPLAKNIQYF.

The DNA for the CDR3 is TGTGCCAGCTCACCACCGACAGGGCCCTACGAGCAGTACTTC. Its protein is CASSPPTGPYEQYF. This chain uses TRBV18 with TRBJ2-7, with 7 bases fitting TRBD1. Germline V gives CDR1 KGHSH, CDR2 LQKENI. The CDR3 covers 14 residues. V lost 0 bases and J lost 2; bases outside the gene matches: 1.

This clonotype came up a few times. The chain links TRBV29-1 to TRBJ2-3; D possibly uses TRBD1 or TRBD2 (7 bases each). The length of the CDR3 is 11 residues. Trimming cost V 6 bases and J 10 bases, with 14 bases left between them. CDR1 is SQVTM and CDR2 is ANQGSEA in the germline V gene. The CDR3, as DNA: TGCAGCGTCCCAGGGGGGAGGGCGCAGTATTTT. Protein product: CSVPGGRAQYF.

The rearrangement uses TRBV5-1 and TRBJ1-1; 7 bases match TRBD1. The germline gives CDR1 SGHRS, CDR2 YFSETQ. The CDR3 spans 12 residues. V was pared by 4 bases and J by 8 bases, with 5 bases of the junction left unmatched. The CDR3 bases are TGCGCCAGCAGCCCCAGGGGGGAAGAAGCTTTCTTT. It codes for CASSPRGEEAFF. Complete variable domain (other parts from reference TRBV5-1 and TRBJ1-1): KAGVTQTPRYLIKTRGQQVTLSCSPISGHRSVSWYQQTPGQGLQFLFEYFSETQRNKGNFPGRFSGRQFSNSRSEMNVSTLELGDSALYLCASSPRGEEAFFGQGTRLTVV.

The table lists this clonotype with a few counts. V is TRBV7-6 and J is TRBJ2-1; 11 nucleotides agree with TRBD2. CDR1 SGHVS and CDR2 FNYEAQ come from the germline V gene. J lost 4 bases, V lost 1 base, and 3 bases had no gene match. The CDR3 runs 16 residues. The CDR3 DNA reads as TGTGCCAGCAGCTTAGAAGTAGCGGGAGGGTACAATGAGCAGTTCTTC. It codes for CASSLEVAGGYNEQFF.

The CDR3 nucleotides are TGTGCCAGCAGTTCGGGGGCGTCCCAAGAGACCCAGTACTTC. This codes for CASSSGASQETQYF. The chain combines TRBV6-2 or TRBV6-3 with TRBJ2-5; either TRBD1 or TRBD2 may fit D (6 bases each). CDR3 length: 14 amino acids. V gave up 4 bases and J gave up 1 base, with 10 bases separating them. Germline lookup yields CDR1 MNHEY and CDR2 SVGEGT.

The chain joins TRBV28 to TRBJ2-7, with D possibly being TRBD1 or TRBD2 (5 bases each). Germline CDR1 and CDR2: MDHEN and SYDVKM. Trimming pared 7 bases from V and 0 bases from J, leaving 16 bases between. CDR3 length: 15 amino acids. The CDR3 region is CASIPRGSSSYEQYF. The CDR3 bases are TGTGCCAGCATCCCTCGGGGCTCGTCCTCCTACGAGCAGTACTTC.

Comment on this clonotype: A read error may account for a junction end that differs from germline. The chain uses TRBV7-6 and TRBJ2-3; the D gene is possibly TRBD1 (6 bases). The CDR3 runs 14 residues. Germline loops: CDR1 SGHVS, CDR2 FNYEAQ. Written as DNA, the CDR3 is TGTACCAGCAGCTTAGACAGGTGGACAGATACGCAGTATTTT. It specifies CTSSLDRWTDTQYF.

In its sample, this clonotype was seen a few times. The chain employs TRBV18 and TRBJ2-7, with D perhaps TRBD2 (6 bases). V was shortened by 2 bases and J by 4 bases, with 15 bases between the two germline ends. The CDR3 has 15 amino acids. In germline, CDR1 is KGHSH, CDR2 LQKENI. DNA of the CDR3: TGTGCCAGCTCACCAATTTTCAGGGAGGAATACGAGCAGTACTTC. Residues: CASSPIFREEYEQYF.